Listed below are T cell receptor beta chains from one sample, sequenced in a study of CD8+ T cells in alopecia areata. Produced via immunoSEQ multiplex PCR; TCRdb's table is partial and in-frame only. The repertoire holds under 200,000 clones, with 50% to 65% as singletons. The sample consisted of CD4+ T cells sorted from blood, taken at week 24, from a patient treated with tofacitinib. Receptors originate from a human donor with alopecia areata. CDR3s include the opening cysteine and the closing phenylalanine or tryptophan. A D gene is named only where the DNA matches it firmly. Where a row states a size, it is once, few, many or the class of an expanded clone; other rows omit it.

CDR3,DNA,D,length,J,size,V
CASSLIRSYGYTF,TGTGCCAGCAGCTTAATCCGTTCCTATGGCTACACCTTC,-,13,TRBJ1-2,-,TRBV7-9
CASSLFRGETQYF,TGCGCCAGCAGCTTGTTTCGAGGAGAGACCCAGTACTTC,-,13,TRBJ2-5,once,TRBV5-1
CSANMGREAFF,TGCAGTGCTAACATGGGTCGTGAAGCTTTCTTT,-,11,TRBJ1-1,medium-sized,TRBV20-1
CASSLDGRLMNTEAFF,TGTGCCAGCAGCTTAGATGGCAGGCTCATGAACACTGAAGCTTTCTTT,-,16,TRBJ1-1,-,TRBV7-8
CASSEIDRASSPLHF,TGTGCCAGCAGTGAAATCGACAGGGCGAGTTCACCCCTCCACTTT,TRBD1,15,TRBJ1-6,-,TRBV25-1
CASRDRGPANYGYTF,TGTGCCAGCAGAGACAGGGGGCCAGCTAACTATGGCTACACCTTC,TRBD1,15,TRBJ1-2,-,TRBV6-1
CSARVYTEAFF,TGCAGTGCTAGAGTTTACACTGAAGCTTTCTTT,-,11,TRBJ1-1,-,TRBV20-1
CASSGRDRGGSPLHF,TGTGCCAGCAGTGGCCGGGACAGGGGTGGTTCACCCCTCCACTTT,TRBD1,15,TRBJ1-6,-,TRBV6-6
CASSGGPRGETQYF,TGTGCCAGCAGCGGGGGACCACGGGGGGAGACCCAGTACTTC,-,14,TRBJ2-5,-,TRBV9
CASSLIGRGRAKETQYF,TGTGCCAGCAGCCTCATCGGCAGGGGCCGGGCCAAAGAGACCCAGTACTTC,-,17,TRBJ2-5,few,TRBV4-2
CSGKRGGSYEQYF,TGCAGCGGCAAGCGGGGGGGCTCCTACGAGCAGTACTTC,TRBD2,13,TRBJ2-7,-,TRBV29-1
CSVVGGQAQETQYF,TGCAGCGTTGTAGGGGGACAGGCACAAGAGACCCAGTACTTC,TRBD1,14,TRBJ2-5,few,TRBV29-1
CSVEGRLAGGLARTDTQYF,TGCAGCGTTGAAGGTCGACTAGCGGGGGGGCTGGCGCGCACAGATACGCAGTATTTT,TRBD2,19,TRBJ2-3,-,TRBV29-1
CASKPSAGANVLTF,TGTGCCAGCAAACCCTCCGCTGGGGCCAACGTCCTGACTTTC,-,14,TRBJ2-6,-,TRBV7-9
CASSFGDAEQFF,TGTGCCAGCAGCTTTGGTGATGCTGAGCAGTTCTTC,-,12,TRBJ2-1,-,TRBV7-9
CASSLAGGYEQYF,TGTGCCAGCAGCTTAGCGGGGGGCTACGAGCAGTACTTC,TRBD2,13,TRBJ2-7,-,TRBV14
CASSLVQGPTDTQYF,TGTGCCAGCAGCTTAGTTCAGGGCCCCACAGATACGCAGTATTTT,-,15,TRBJ2-3,-,TRBV5-6
CASTRDMGYEQYF,TGCGCCAGCACCCGGGACATGGGCTACGAGCAGTACTTC,-,13,TRBJ2-7,few,TRBV5-1
CSVTRRDSGGYEQYF,TGCAGCGTGACCCGCCGGGACAGTGGGGGCTACGAGCAGTACTTC,TRBD1,15,TRBJ2-7,-,TRBV29-1
CSAQGDEPYEQYF,TGCAGCGCCCAGGGGGACGAACCCTACGAGCAGTACTTC,TRBD1,13,TRBJ2-7,-,TRBV29-1
CASSLAGSNYGYTF,TGCGCCAGCAGCTTGGCCGGGAGCAACTATGGCTACACCTTC,-,14,TRBJ1-2,-,TRBV5-1
CASRGRNEKLFF,TGTGCCAGCAGGGGGCGAAATGAAAAACTGTTTTTT,-,12,TRBJ1-4,-,TRBV6-6
CASSFRVSYNSPLHF,TGTGCCAGCAGTTTCAGGGTGTCATATAATTCACCCCTCCACTTT,-,15,TRBJ1-6,-,TRBV27
CAYDRGTEAFF,TGTGCCTATGACAGGGGGACTGAAGCTTTCTTT,TRBD1,11,TRBJ1-1,few,TRBV30
CASSRTGAYGYTF,TGTGCCAGCAGCCGGACAGGGGCCTATGGCTACACCTTC,TRBD1,13,TRBJ1-2,-,TRBV7-9
CAISEDRRRTGELFF,TGTGCCATCAGTGAGGACCGACGGAGGACCGGGGAGCTGTTTTTT,-,15,TRBJ2-2,few,TRBV10-3
CASSQDHTGGSPLHF,TGCGCCAGCAGCCAAGATCACACAGGGGGTTCACCCCTCCACTTT,TRBD1,15,TRBJ1-6,-,TRBV4-1
CASRLSTEAFF,TGTGCCAGCAGACTGAGCACTGAAGCTTTCTTT,-,11,TRBJ1-1,-,TRBV6-6
CASSPTGDSPLHF,TGCGCCAGCAGCCCTACAGGGGATTCACCCCTCCACTTT,TRBD1,13,TRBJ1-6,-,TRBV5-1
CASSLAGYMNTEAFF,TGTGCCAGCAGCTTGGCGGGGTACATGAACACTGAAGCTTTCTTT,-,15,TRBJ1-1,once,TRBV5-4
CASSPWGSEAFF,TGTGCCAGCAGTCCCTGGGGGTCTGAAGCTTTCTTT,-,12,TRBJ1-1,-,TRBV27
CASSLGPGQGSGYTF,TGTGCCAGCAGCTTAGGACCGGGACAGGGTTCTGGCTACACCTTC,TRBD1,15,TRBJ1-2,-,TRBV7-9
CASGLDQTGGNSPLHF,TGTGCTAGTGGTTTGGATCAGACAGGGGGGAATTCACCCCTCCACTTT,TRBD1,16,TRBJ1-6,-,TRBV12-5
CATSPDSYNQPQHF,TGTGCCACCAGCCCGGACAGCTACAATCAGCCCCAGCATTTT,-,14,TRBJ1-5,-,TRBV15
CASSLGLSADEQYF,TGTGCCAGCAGCTTAGGCCTCAGTGCGGACGAGCAGTACTTC,-,14,TRBJ2-7,-,TRBV11-2
CASSYQPTSPGELFF,TGTGCCAGCAGTTACCAACCTACCAGCCCCGGGGAGCTGTTTTTT,-,15,TRBJ2-2,few,TRBV6-5
CASLLPGQGLGTEAFF,TGTGCCAGCTTACTACCGGGACAGGGCCTGGGCACTGAAGCTTTCTTT,TRBD1,16,TRBJ1-1,once,TRBV18
CASSFSGSYNEQFF,TGCGCCAGCAGCTTTTCGGGCTCCTACAATGAGCAGTTCTTC,-,14,TRBJ2-1,-,TRBV5-1
CAWSLPGTGRTEAFF,TGTGCCTGGAGCCTTCCCGGGACAGGGAGGACTGAAGCTTTCTTT,TRBD1,15,TRBJ1-1,-,TRBV30
CSVRVSGANVLTF,TGCAGCGTCCGGGTGTCTGGGGCCAACGTCCTGACTTTC,-,13,TRBJ2-6,-,TRBV29-1
CASSYRSGVGYGYTF,TGTGCCAGCAGTTACCGATCAGGGGTGGGCTATGGCTACACCTTC,-,15,TRBJ1-2,-,TRBV6-5
CASESTSGANVLTF,TGCGCCAGTGAAAGCACCTCTGGGGCCAACGTCCTGACTTTC,-,14,TRBJ2-6,-,TRBV5-1
CSVRESSYNSPLHF,TGCAGCGTTAGGGAGAGCTCCTATAATTCACCCCTCCACTTT,-,14,TRBJ1-6,few,TRBV29-1
CSSRTADTQYF,TGCAGCTCCCGGACAGCAGATACGCAGTATTTT,-,11,TRBJ2-3,-,TRBV29-1
CASSLVQEGEKLFF,TGCGCCAGCAGCTTGGTGCAGGAAGGAGAAAAACTGTTTTTT,-,14,TRBJ1-4,-,TRBV5-1
CASRGPNEQFF,TGTGCCAGCAGGGGGCCCAATGAGCAGTTCTTC,-,11,TRBJ2-1,-,TRBV6-5
CASSYTGDNTEAFF,TGTGCCAGCAGTTACACAGGGGATAACACTGAAGCTTTCTTT,TRBD1,14,TRBJ1-1,-,TRBV6-5
CSVALGTGNTEAFF,TGCAGCGTCGCCCTAGGGACAGGGAACACTGAAGCTTTCTTT,TRBD1,14,TRBJ1-1,-,TRBV29-1
CASSPSGMDTEAFF,TGTGCCAGCTCACCCTCGGGGATGGACACTGAAGCTTTCTTT,-,14,TRBJ1-1,-,TRBV18
CAWSAPGVNTEAFF,TGTGCCTGGAGTGCCCCGGGGGTGAACACTGAAGCTTTCTTT,-,14,TRBJ1-1,-,TRBV30
CASSYGQSEAFF,TGCGCCAGCAGCTACGGACAGAGTGAAGCTTTCTTT,-,12,TRBJ1-1,few,TRBV5-1
CSASGADTQYF,TGCAGCGCCAGCGGGGCAGATACGCAGTATTTT,TRBD2,11,TRBJ2-3,-,TRBV29-1
CASSQGRYGYTF,TGTGCCAGCAGCCAGGGGAGGTATGGCTACACCTTC,-,12,TRBJ1-2,-,TRBV7-2
CAWSVPAGVLNTIYF,TGTGCCTGGAGTGTACCTGCAGGGGTTTTGAACACCATATATTTT,-,15,TRBJ1-3,-,TRBV30
CASSVRAKMNTEAFF,TGTGCCAGTAGTGTACGCGCGAAAATGAACACTGAAGCTTTCTTT,-,15,TRBJ1-1,few,TRBV19
CAWSNPRQGGEKLFF,TGTGCCTGGAGTAACCCCAGACAGGGTGGTGAAAAACTGTTTTTT,TRBD1,15,TRBJ1-4,-,TRBV30
CAWNRDRAGYTF,TGTGCCTGGAACAGGGACAGGGCTGGCTACACCTTC,TRBD1,12,TRBJ1-2,once,TRBV30
CASSPGPLDALHF,TGTGCCAGCTCACCAGGACCCCTTGATGCCCTCCACTTT,-,13,TRBJ1-6,-,TRBV18
CASSEAQGWQPQHF,TGTGCCAGCAGTGAAGCGCAGGGATGGCAGCCCCAGCATTTT,-,14,TRBJ1-5,-,TRBV6-1